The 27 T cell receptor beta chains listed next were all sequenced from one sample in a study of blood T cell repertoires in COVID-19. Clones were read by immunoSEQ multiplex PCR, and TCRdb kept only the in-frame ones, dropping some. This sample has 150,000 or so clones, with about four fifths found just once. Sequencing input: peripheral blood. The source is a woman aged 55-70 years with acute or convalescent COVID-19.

CDR3 bases: TGTGCCAGTAGTCTTGGTCTAGTGGTTGAGCAGTTCTTC. It yields the protein CASSLGLVVEQFF. The rearrangement uses TRBV19 and TRBJ2-1; D gene ambiguous. CDR3 size: 13 residues. In germline, CDR1 is LNHDA, CDR2 SQIVND (reference sequence). V was clipped by 5 bases and J by 9 bases, with 14 bases between them.

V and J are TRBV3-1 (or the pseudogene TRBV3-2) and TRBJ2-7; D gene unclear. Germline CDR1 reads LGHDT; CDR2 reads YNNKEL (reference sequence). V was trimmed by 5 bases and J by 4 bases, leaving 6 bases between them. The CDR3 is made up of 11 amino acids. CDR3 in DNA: TGTGCCAGCAGCTCGCAGTACGAGCAGTACTTC. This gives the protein CASSSQYEQYF.

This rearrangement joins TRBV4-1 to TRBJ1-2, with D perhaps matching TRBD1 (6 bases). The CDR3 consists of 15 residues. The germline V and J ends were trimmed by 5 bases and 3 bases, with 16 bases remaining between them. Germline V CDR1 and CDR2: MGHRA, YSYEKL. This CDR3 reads CASSSTQGTHYGYTF. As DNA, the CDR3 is TGCGCCAGCAGCTCAACTCAGGGGACACACTATGGCTACACCTTC.

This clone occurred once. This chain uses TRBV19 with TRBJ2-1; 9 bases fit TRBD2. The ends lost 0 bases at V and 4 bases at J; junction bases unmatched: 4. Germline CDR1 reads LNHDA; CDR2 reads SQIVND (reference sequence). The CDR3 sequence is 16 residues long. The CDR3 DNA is TGTGCCAGTAGTATAGATTCAGCGGGAGGTTACAATGAGCAGTTCTTC. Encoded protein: CASSIDSAGGYNEQFF.

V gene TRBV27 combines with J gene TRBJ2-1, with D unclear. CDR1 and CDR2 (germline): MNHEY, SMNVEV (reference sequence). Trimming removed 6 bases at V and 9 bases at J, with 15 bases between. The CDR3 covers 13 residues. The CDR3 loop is CASRSTGRGEQFF. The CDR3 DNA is TGTGCCAGCAGATCGACTGGTCGCGGTGAGCAGTTCTTC.

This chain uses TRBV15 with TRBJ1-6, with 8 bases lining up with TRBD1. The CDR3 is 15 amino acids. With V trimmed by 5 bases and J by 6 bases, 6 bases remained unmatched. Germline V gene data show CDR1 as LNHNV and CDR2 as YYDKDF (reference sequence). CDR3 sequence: CATSVGGTGNSPLHF. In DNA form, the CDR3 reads TGTGCCACCAGCGTTGGGGGGACAGGTAATTCACCCCTCCACTTT.

CDR3 sequence (DNA): TGTGCCAGCAGTTTAAGAGGACGGGACTACACCTTC. It translates to CASSLRGRDYTF. V usage is TRBV12-3 or TRBV12-4 and J usage is TRBJ1-2; the D is unclear. This CDR3 region has 12 residues. Trimming left V 2 bases short and J 10 bases short, with 11 bases between.

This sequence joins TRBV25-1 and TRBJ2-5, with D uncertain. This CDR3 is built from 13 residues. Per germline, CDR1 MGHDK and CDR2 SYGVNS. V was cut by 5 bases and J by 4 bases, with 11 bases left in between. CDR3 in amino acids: CASSPLPGETQYF. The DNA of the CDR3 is TGTGCCAGCAGTCCCCTGCCGGGAGAGACCCAGTACTTC.

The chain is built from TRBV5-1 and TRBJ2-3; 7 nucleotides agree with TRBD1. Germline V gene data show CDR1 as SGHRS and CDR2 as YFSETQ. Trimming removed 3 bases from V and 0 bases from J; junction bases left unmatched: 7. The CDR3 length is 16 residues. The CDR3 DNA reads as TGCGCCAGCAGCTGGGGACAGATAGCTAGCACAGATACGCAGTATTTT. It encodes CASSWGQIASTDTQYF. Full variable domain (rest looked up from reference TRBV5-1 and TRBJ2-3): KAGVTQTPRYLIKTRGQQVTLSCSPISGHRSVSWYQQTPGQGLQFLFEYFSETQRNKGNFPGRFSGRQFSNSRSEMNVSTLELGDSALYLCASSWGQIASTDTQYFGPGTRLTVL.

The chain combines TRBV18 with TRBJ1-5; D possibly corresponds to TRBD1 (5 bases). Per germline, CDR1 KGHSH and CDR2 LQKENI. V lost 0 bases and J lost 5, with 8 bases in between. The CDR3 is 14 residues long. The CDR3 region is CASSPPGGDQPQHF. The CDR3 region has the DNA TGTGCCAGCTCACCACCAGGAGGGGATCAGCCCCAGCATTTT.

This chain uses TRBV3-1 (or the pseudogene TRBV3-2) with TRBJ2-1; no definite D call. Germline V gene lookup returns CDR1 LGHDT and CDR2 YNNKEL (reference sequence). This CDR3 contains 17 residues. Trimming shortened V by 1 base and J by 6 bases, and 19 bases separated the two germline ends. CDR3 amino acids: CASSQVFTSGGCNEQFF. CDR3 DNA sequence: TGTGCCAGCAGCCAAGTCTTCACCTCCGGCGGCTGCAATGAGCAGTTCTTC.

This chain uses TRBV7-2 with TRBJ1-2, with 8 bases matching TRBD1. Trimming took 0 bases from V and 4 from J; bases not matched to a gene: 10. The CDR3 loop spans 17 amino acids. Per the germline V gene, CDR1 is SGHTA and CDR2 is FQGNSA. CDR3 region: CASSLAHLTQGAYGYTF. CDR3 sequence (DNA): TGTGCCAGCAGCTTAGCGCATTTAACTCAGGGGGCCTATGGCTACACCTTC.

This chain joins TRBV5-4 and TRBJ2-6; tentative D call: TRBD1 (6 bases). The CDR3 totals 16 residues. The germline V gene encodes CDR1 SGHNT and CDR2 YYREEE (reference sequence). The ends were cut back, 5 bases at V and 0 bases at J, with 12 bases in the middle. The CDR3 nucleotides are TGTGCCAGCAGATCAGGACAGCCCTCTGGGGCCAACGTCCTGACTTTC. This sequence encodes CASRSGQPSGANVLTF.

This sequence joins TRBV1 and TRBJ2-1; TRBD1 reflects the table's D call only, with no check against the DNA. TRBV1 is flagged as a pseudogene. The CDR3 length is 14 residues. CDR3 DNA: TGCACCAGCAGCCCGGGACAGGGTGAGGTTGAGCAGTTCTTC. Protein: CTSSPGQGEVEQFF.

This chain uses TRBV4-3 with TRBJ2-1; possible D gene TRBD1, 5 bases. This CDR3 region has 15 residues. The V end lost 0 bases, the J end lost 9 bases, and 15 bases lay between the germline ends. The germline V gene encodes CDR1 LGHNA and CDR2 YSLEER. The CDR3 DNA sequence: TGCGCCAGCAGCCAAGACAGGGCCGTGTTTGGTGAGCAGTTCTTC. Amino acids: CASSQDRAVFGEQFF.

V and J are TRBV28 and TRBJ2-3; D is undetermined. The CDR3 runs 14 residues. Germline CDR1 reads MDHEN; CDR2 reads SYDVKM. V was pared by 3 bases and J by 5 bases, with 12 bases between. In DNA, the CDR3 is TGTGCCAGCAGTTTTTCGAGAGTAATAGATACGCAGTATTTT. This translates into CASSFSRVIDTQYF.

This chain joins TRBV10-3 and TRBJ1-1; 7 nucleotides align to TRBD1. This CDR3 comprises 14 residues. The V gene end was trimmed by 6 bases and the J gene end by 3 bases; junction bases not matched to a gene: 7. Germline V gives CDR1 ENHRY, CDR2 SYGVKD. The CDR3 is CAIRRGQIDTEAFF. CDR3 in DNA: TGTGCCATCAGGCGGGGACAGATCGACACTGAAGCTTTCTTT.

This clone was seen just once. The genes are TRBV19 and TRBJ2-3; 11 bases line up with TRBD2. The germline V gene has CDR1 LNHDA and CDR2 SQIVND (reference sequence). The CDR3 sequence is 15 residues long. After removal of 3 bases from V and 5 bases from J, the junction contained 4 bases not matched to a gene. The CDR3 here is CASSMNGLAGDTQYF. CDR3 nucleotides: TGTGCCAGTAGTATGAATGGACTAGCGGGAGATACGCAGTATTTT.

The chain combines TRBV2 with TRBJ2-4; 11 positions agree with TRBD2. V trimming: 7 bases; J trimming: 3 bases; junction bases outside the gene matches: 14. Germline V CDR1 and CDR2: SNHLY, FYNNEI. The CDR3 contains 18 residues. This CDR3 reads CASNQLGGLAVFKNIQYF. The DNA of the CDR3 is TGTGCCAGCAATCAACTCGGGGGACTAGCGGTTTTCAAAAACATTCAGTACTTC.

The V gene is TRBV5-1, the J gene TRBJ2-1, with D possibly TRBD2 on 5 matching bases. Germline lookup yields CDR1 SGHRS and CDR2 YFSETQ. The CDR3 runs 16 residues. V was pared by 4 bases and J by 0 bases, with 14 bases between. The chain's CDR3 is CASSLERWSSYNEQFF. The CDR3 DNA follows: TGCGCCAGCAGCCTGGAGCGGTGGTCCTCCTACAATGAGCAGTTCTTC.

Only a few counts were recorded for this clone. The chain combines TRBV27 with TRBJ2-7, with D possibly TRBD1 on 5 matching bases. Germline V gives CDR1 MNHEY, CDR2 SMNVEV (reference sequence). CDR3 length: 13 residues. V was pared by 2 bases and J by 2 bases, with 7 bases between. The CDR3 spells CASSLQGPYEQYF. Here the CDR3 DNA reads TGTGCCAGCAGTTTACAGGGTCCCTACGAGCAGTACTTC.

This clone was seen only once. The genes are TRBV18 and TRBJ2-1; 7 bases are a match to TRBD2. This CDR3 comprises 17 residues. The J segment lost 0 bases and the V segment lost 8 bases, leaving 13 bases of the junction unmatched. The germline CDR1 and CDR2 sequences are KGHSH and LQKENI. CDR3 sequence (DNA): TGTGCCAGCAAGACCTCTAGCGGAGCAAGCTCCTACAATGAGCAGTTCTTC. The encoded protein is CASKTSSGASSYNEQFF.

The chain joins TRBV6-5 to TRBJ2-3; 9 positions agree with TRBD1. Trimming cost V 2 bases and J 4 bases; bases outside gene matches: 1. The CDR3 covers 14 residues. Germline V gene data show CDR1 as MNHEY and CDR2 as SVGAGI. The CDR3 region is CASSYGQGSDTQYF. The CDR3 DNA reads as TGTGCCAGCAGTTACGGACAGGGGTCAGATACGCAGTATTTT.

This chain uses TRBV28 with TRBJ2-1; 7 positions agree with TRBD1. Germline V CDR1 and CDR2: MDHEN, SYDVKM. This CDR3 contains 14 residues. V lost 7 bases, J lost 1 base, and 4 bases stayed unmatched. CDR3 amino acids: CASISTGSYNEQFF. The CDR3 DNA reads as TGTGCCAGCATTTCGACAGGGTCCTACAATGAGCAGTTCTTC.

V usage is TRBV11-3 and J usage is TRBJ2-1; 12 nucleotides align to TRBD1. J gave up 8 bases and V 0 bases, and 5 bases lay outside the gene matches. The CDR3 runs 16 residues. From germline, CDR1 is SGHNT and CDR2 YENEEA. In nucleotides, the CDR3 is TGTGCCAGCAGCTTAGATAGCGGGACAGGGGGCGATGAGCAGTTCTTC. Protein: CASSLDSGTGGDEQFF.

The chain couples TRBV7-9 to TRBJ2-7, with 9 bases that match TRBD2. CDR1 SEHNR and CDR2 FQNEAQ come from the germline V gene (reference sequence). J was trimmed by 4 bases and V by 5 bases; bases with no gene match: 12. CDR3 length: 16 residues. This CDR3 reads CASSHNSGSDKYEQYF. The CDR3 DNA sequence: TGTGCCAGCAGCCACAATAGCGGGAGTGATAAATACGAGCAGTACTTC.

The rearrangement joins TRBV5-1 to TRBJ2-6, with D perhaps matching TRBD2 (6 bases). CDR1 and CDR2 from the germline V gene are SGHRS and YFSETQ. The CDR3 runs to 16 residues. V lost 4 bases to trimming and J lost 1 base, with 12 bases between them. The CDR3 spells CASSAGTSSGANVLTF. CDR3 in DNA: TGCGCCAGCAGCGCCGGGACTTCGTCTGGGGCCAACGTCCTGACTTTC.